This T cell receptor (beta chain) is drawn from a study of blood T cell repertoires in COVID-19. Study details: Whether acute or convalescent, the COVID-19 samples came from the United States, Italy and Spain.

Germline values: CDR1 MDHEN, CDR2 SYDVKM. There are 15 residues in the CDR3. After removal of 3 bases from V and 3 bases from J, the junction contained 4 bases not matched to a gene. Only in-frame clones appear in the TCRdb table, and some are missing; sequencing was by immunoSEQ multiplex PCR. This table holds approximately 220,000 clones, around nine tenths found once. The chain carries TRBV28 and TRBJ2-7, with 11 bases that match TRBD1. The clonotype originates from a man aged 55-75 years with acute or convalescent COVID-19. Sequencing was performed on peripheral blood. The CDR3 sequence is CASSLSGTGGYEQYF. Here the CDR3 DNA reads TGTGCCAGCAGTTTGTCCGGGACAGGGGGCTACGAGCAGTACTTC.